This record looks at one TCR beta chain sequence and its context. The data belong to a study of OX40 agonist ivuxolimab in advanced cancers. Sequencing was performed with immunoSEQ multiplex PCR; in TCRdb, only in-frame clones are kept and a portion is missing. The sample comprises tens of thousands of clones, approximately 78% of which are singletons, and about 0.42% rests with the top ten. Sequenced here: CD4+ or CD8+ T cells sorted from blood, sampled in a trial of the OX40 agonist ivuxolimab. The receptor was derived from an adult with an advanced solid tumor such as melanoma, head and neck, liver or kidney cancer.

The CDR3 DNA follows: TGTGCCAGCAGCCCCTGGGTGGGCGGGATCAATGAGCAGTTCTTC. It specifies CASSPWVGGINEQFF. This chain uses TRBV11-2 with TRBJ2-1, with D perhaps matching TRBD2 (6 bases). Germline V gene lookup returns CDR1 SGHAT and CDR2 FQNNGV. Trimming removed 5 bases at V and 6 bases at J, with 17 bases between. This CDR3 comprises 15 residues.